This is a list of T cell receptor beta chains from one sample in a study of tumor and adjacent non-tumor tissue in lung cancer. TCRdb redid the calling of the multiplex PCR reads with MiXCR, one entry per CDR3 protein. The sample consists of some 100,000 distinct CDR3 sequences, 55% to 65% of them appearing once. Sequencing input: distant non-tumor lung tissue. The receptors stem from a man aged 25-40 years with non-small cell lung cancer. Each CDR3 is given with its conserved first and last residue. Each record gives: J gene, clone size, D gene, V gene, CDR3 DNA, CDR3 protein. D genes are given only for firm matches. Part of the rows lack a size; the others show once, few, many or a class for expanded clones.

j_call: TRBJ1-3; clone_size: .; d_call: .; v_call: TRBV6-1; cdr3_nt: TGTACCAGCAGGACTGGTAGAGTTTCCTCTGGAAACACCATATATTTT; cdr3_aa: CTSRTGRVSSGNTIYF
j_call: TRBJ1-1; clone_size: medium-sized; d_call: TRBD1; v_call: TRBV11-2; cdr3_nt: TGTGCCAGCAGCACACGGACAGGCCGGAACACTGAAGCTTTCTTT; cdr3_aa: CASSTRTGRNTEAFF
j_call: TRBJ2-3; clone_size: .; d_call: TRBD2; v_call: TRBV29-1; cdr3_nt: TGCAGTGTTACGACTAGCGGGGTGCACACAGTTACGCAGTATTTT; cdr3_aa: CSVTTSGVHTVTQYF
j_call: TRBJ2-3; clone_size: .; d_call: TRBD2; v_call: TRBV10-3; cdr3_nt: TGTGCCATCAGGGGTAGCGGGAGGACAGATACGCAGTATTTT; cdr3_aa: CAIRGSGRTDTQYF
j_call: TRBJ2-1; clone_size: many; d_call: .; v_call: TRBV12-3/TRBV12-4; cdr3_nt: TGTGCCAGCTTGGGGGAGGGGGGCAATGAGCAGTTCTTC; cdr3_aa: CASLGEGGNEQFF
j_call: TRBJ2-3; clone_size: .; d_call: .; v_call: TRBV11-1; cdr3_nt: TGTGCTAGCAGCTTAGAGGACATATTACGCACAGATACGGAGTATTTT; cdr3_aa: CASSLEDILRTDTEYF
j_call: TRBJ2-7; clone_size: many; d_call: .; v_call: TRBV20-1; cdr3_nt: TGCAGTGCTAGAACTTATCTAGCGCGCACCTACGAGCAGTACTTC; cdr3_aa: CSARTYLARTYEQYF
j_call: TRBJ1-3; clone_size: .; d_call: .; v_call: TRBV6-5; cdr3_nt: TGTGCCGGCAATTACTCGATACGGGGGGCCTCTGGAAACACCATATATTTT; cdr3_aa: CAGNYSIRGASGNTIYF
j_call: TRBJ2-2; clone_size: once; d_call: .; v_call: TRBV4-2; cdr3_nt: TGTGCCGGCAGTCAAGAATTTCCCGCGAACACCGGGGAGCTGTTTTTT; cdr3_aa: CAGSQEFPANTGELFF
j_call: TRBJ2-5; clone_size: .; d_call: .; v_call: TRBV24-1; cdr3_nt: TGTGCCACCAGTGATTTGGCGGGAGCGGGACAAGAGACCAAGTACTTC; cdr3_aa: CATSDLAGAGQETKYF
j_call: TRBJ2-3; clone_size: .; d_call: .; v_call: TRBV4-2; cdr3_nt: TGTGCCAGCTGCCAAGAAGGTCACGGCACAGATATGCAGTATTTT; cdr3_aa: CASCQEGHGTDMQYF
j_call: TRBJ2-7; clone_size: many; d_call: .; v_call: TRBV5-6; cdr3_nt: TGTGCCAGCAGCTCCCTATGGGAGGGGGCCTCTCACGAGCAGTACTTC; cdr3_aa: CASSSLWEGASHEQYF
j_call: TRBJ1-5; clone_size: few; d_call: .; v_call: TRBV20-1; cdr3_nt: TGTAGTGCTAGGGATCTACTGGGATATAGCAATCAGGCCCAGCATTTT; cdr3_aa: CSARDLLGYSNQAQHF
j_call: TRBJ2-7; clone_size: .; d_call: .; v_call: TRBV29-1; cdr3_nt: TGCAGCGCCATGCGACAGGACTCCTACGAGCAGTACTTC; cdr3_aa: CSAMRQDSYEQYF
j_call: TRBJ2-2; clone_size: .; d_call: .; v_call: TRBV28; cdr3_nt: TGTGCCAGCAGTTCGTCGGGGACCGGACACACCGGGGAGTTGTTTTTT; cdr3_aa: CASSSSGTGHTGELFF
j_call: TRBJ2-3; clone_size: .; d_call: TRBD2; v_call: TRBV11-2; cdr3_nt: TGTGCCAGCAGCTCAGGACTAGCTGGAGGAACAGATATGCAGTATTTT; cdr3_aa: CASSSGLAGGTDMQYF
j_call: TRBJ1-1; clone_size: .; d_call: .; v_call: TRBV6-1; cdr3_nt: TGTGCCAGCAGCGAACTGGGGGCGGACGCTGGAGCTTTCTTT; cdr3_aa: CASSELGADAGAFF
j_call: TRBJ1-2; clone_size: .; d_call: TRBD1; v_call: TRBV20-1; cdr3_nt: TGCAGTGCTAGAGGCCCCCCGGTACAGGGGTCCAAATACTATGGCTACACCTTC; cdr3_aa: CSARGPPVQGSKYYGYTF
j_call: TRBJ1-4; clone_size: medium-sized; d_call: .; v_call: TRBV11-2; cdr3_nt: TGTGCCAGCGCGGCCCAGTTCGGGGATGAAAAACTGTTTTTT; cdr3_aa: CASAAQFGDEKLFF
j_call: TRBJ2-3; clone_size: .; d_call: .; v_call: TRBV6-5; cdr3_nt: TGTGCCAGCTCGAGGAAAGGGTATCGATTCGCAGATATGCAGTATTTT; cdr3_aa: CASSRKGYRFADMQYF
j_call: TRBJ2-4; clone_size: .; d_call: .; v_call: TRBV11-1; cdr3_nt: TGTGCCAGCACCCACTCAGGAAGGGCGATCAAAACCATTCAGTACTTC; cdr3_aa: CASTHSGRAIKTIQYF
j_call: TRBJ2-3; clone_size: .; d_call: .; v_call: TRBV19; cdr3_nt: TGTGCCAGTAGTATTGAGCAAATCACAGATATGCAGTATTTT; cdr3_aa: CASSIEQITDMQYF
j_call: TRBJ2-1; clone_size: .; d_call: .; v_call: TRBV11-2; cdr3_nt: TGTGCCAGCAGCCCAAGCACTCCCAAAGGACGCAATGTGCAGTTCTTC; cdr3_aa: CASSPSTPKGRNVQFF
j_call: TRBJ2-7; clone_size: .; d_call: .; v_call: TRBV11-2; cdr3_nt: TGTATCAGCAGCTTAGACTCCGGGTTCTACGAGCAGTACTTC; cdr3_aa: CISSLDSGFYEQYF
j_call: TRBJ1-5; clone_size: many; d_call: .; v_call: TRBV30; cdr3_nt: TGTGCCTGGAGTGTACGGGAAGGGCAGCCCCAGCATTTT; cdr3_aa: CAWSVREGQPQHF
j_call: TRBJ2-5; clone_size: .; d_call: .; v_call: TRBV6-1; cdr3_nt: TGTGCCAACAGCGCGACAGTTATGAAAGAGACCCAGTACTTC; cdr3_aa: CANSATVMKETQYF
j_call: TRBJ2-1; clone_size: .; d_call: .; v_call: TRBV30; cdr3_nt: TGTGCCCGGAGTGTGGGGATCTACAATGAGCAGTTCTTC; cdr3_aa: CARSVGIYNEQFF
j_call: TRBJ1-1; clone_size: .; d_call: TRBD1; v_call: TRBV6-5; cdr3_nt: TGTGCCAGCAGATCCGGGACAGGGGCTAACACTGAAGTTTTCTTT; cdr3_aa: CASRSGTGANTEVFF
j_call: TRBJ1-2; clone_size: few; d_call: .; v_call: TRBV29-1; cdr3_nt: TGTAACACTTCGGACAGTCGGGTGTATGGCTACACATTC; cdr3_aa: CNTSDSRVYGYTF
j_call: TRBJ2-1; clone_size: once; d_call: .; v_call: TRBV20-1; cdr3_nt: TGCAGTACTAGGGTCCCGAACTCCTACAATGAGCAGTTCTTC; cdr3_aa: CSTRVPNSYNEQFF
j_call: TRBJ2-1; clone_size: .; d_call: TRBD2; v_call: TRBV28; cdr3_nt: TGTGCCAGCAGACAAGCGGGACGAAGGTTCAATGAGCAGTCCTTC; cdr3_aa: CASRQAGRRFNEQSF
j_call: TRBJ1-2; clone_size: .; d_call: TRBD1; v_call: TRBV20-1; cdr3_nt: TGCAGTGTTAGGGGCCGGGACAGGGGGCGGGAGGATGGCTACACCTTC; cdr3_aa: CSVRGRDRGREDGYTF
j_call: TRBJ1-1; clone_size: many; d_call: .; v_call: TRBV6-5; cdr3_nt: TGTGCCAGCAGTCCGGGGAGATTCGCTGAAGCTTTCTTT; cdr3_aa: CASSPGRFAEAFF
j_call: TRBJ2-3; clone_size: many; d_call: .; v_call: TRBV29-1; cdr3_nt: TGCAGCGTTGAATGGGGAGATACGCAGTATTTT; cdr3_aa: CSVEWGDTQYF
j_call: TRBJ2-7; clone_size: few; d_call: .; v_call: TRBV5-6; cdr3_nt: TGTGCCGGCAGCTTGGATGGCTACGAGCAGTACTTC; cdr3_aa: CAGSLDGYEQYF
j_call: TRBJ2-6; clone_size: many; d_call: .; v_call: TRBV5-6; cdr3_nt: TGTGCCAGCACCCTGGAGAGCTCTGGGGCCAACGTCCTGACTTTC; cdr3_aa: CASTLESSGANVLTF
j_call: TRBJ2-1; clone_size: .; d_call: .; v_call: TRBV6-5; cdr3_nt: TGTGCCAGCAGCCCCCATATCGTTTCCTACTATGAGCAGTTCTTC; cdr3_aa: CASSPHIVSYYEQFF
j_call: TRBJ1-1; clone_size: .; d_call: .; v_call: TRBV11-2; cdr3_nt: TGTGCCAGCAGCTTAGCAGAGATGAATACTGAAGCTTTCTTT; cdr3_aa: CASSLAEMNTEAFF
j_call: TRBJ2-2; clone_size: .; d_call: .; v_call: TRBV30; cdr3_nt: TGTGCCTGGAGTTTGACTCGTTCCGGGGAGCTGTTTTTT; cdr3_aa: CAWSLTRSGELFF
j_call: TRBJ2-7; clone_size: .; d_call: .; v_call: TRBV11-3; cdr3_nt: TGTGCCAACAGCTTAGACGCACTGGACGAGCAGTACTTC; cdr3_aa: CANSLDALDEQYF
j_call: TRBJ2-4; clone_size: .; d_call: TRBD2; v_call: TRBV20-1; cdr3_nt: TGCAGTGCTAGAGTACGGGGGGTGTCAGCCAAAAACATTCAATACTTC; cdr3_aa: CSARVRGVSAKNIQYF
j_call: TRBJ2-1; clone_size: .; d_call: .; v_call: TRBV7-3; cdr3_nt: TGTGCCAGCAGCTTACTTAGTGGCGCGGACTACAATGAGCAGTTCTTC; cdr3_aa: CASSLLSGADYNEQFF
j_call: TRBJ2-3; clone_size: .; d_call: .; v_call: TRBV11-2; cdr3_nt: TGTGCCAGCAGTCTCACAGATACGCAGTATTTT; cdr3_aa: CASSLTDTQYF
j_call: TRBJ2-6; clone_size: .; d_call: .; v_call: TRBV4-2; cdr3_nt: TGTGCCAGCAGCCAAGATGCAGGGTCTGGGCCCAACGTCCTGACCTTC; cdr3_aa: CASSQDAGSGPNVLTF
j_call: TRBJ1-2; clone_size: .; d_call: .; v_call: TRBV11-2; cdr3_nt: TGTGCCAGCAACGATACAGCTAACTATGGCTACACTTTC; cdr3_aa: CASNDTANYGYTF
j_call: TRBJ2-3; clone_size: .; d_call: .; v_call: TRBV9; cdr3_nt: TGTGCCAGCAGCTTAGCCTCTAGCACAGATACGCAGTATTTT; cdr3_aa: CASSLASSTDTQYF
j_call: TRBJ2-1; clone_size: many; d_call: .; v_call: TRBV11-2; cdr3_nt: TGTGCCAGCAGCTTTGCTAGCTCCTACAATGAGCAGTTCTTC; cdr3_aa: CASSFASSYNEQFF
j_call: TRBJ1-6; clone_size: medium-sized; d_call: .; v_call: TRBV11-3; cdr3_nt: TGTGCCAGCAGCTTAGGCCCAGCGGGGTCACCCCTCCACTTT; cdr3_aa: CASSLGPAGSPLHF
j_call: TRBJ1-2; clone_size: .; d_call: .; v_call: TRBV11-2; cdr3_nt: TGTGCCAGAAGCCCCCCAGGGGTTAACTATGGCTACATCTTC; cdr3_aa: CARSPPGVNYGYIF
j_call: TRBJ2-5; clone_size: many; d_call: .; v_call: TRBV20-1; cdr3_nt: TGCAGTGCTAGAGAACAGGGCTCAGAGACCCAGTACTTC; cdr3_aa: CSAREQGSETQYF
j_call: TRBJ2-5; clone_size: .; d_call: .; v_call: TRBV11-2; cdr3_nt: TGTGCCAGCAGCTACAGGGCCGAGACCCAGTACTTC; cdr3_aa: CASSYRAETQYF
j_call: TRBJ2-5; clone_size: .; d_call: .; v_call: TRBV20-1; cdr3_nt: TGCAGCGCTAGACTAGAGGGGGGGCAAGAGACCCAGTACTTC; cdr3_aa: CSARLEGGQETQYF
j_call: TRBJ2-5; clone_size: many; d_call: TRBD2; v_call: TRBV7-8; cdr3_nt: TGTGCCAGCACCTTTAGCGGGGAAGAGACCCAGTACTTC; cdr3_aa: CASTFSGEETQYF
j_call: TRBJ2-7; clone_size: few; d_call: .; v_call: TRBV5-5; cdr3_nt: TGTGCCAGCGGCTTGGGACCCTCGGGGAACGAGCAGTACTTC; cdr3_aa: CASGLGPSGNEQYF
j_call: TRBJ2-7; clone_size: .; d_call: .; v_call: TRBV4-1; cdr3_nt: TGCGCCAGCAACCAAGAGCTGATTTACGAGCGGTACTTC; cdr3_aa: CASNQELIYERYF
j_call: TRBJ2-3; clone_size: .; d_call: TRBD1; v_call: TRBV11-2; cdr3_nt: TGTGCCAGCAGCTGGAGGGACAGGGGGCACTCAGATACACAGTATTTT; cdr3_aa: CASSWRDRGHSDTQYF
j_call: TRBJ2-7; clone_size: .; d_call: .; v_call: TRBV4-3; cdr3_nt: TGCGCCAGGAGCCAGTCTGGTCGGACGCACGCCTACGAGCAGTACTTC; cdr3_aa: CARSQSGRTHAYEQYF